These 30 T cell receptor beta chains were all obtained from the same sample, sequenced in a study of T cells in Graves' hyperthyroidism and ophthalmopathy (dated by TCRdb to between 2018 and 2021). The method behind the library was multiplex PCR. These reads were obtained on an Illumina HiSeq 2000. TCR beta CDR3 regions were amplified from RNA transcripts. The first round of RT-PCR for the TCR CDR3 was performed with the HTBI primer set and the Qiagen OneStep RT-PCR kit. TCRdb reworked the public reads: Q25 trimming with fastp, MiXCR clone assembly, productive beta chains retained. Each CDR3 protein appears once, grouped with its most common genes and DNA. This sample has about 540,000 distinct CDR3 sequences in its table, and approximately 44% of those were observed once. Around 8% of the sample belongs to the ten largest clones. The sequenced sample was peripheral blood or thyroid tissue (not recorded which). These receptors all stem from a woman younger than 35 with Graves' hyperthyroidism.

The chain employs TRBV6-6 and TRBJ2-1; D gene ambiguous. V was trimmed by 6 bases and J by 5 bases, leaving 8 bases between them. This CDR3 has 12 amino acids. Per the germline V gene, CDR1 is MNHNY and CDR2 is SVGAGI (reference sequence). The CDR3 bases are TGTGCCAGCAGCCCGGACGACAATGAGCAGTTCTTC. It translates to CASSPDDNEQFF.

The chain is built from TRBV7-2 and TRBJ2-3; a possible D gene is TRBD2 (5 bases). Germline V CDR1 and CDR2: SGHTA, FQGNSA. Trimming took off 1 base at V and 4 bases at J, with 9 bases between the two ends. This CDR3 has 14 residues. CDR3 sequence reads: CASSLGGLPDTQYF. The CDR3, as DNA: TGTGCCAGCAGCTTAGGAGGACTTCCAGATACGCAGTATTTT. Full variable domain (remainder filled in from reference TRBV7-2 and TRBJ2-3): GAGVSQSPSNKVTEKGKDVELRCDPISGHTALYWYRQSLGQGLEFLIYFQGNSAPDKSGLPSDRFSAERTGGSVSTLTIQRTQQEDSAVYLCASSLGGLPDTQYFGPGTRLTVL.

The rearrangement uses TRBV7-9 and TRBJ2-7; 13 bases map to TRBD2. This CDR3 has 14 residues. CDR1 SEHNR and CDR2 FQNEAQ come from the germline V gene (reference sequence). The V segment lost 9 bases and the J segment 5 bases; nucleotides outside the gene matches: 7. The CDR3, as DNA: TGTGCCAGTAGTATGGGACTAGCGGGGAACGAGCAGTACTTC. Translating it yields CASSMGLAGNEQYF.

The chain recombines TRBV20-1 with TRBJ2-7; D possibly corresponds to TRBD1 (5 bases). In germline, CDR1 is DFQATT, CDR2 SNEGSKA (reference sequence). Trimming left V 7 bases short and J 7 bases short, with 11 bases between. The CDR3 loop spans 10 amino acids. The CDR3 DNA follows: TGCAGTGTTAGGGGTCGGGAGCAGTACTTC. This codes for CSVRGREQYF.

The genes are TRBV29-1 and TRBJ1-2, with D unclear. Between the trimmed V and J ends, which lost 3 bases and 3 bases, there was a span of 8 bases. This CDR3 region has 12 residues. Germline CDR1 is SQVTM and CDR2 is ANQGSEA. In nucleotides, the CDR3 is TGCAGCGTTGATTCAGGATACTATGGCTACACCTTC. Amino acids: CSVDSGYYGYTF.

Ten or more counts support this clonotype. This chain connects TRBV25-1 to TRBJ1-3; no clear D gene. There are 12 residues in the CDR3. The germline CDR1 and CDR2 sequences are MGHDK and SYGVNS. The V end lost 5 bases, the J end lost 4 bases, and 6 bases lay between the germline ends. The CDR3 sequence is CASSSTGNTIYF. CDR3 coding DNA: TGTGCCAGCAGTTCCACCGGAAACACCATATATTTT.

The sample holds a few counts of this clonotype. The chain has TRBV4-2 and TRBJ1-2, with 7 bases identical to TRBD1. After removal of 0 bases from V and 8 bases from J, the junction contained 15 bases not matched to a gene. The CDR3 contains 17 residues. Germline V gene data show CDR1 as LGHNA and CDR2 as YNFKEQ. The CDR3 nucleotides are TGTGCCAGCAGCCAAGATCTTGGGGGTAGGGGGCTAGAAGGCTACACCTTC. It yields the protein CASSQDLGGRGLEGYTF.

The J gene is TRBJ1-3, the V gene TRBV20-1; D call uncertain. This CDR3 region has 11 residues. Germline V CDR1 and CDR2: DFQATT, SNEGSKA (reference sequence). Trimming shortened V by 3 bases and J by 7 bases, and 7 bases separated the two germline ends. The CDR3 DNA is TGCAGTGCTAGGGATGGGAACACCATATATTTT. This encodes CSARDGNTIYF.

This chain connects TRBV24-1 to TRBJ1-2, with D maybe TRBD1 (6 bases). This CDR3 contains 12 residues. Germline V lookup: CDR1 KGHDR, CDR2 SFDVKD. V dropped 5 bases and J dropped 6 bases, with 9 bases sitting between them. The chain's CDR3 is CATSGGPDGYTF. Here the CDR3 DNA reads TGTGCCACCAGTGGGGGGCCAGATGGCTACACCTTC.

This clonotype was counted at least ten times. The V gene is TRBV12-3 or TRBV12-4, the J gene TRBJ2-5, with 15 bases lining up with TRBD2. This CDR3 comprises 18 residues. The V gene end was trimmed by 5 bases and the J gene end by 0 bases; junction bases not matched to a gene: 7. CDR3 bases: TGTGCCAGCAGTGTCGGGACTAGCGGGAGGCGGAACCAAGAGACCCAGTACTTC. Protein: CASSVGTSGRRNQETQYF.

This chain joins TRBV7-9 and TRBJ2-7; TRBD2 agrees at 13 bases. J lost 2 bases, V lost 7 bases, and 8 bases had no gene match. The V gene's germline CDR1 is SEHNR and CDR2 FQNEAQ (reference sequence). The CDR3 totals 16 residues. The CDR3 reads CASTSTSGREPYEQYF. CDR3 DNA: TGTGCCAGCACCTCCACTAGCGGGAGGGAACCCTACGAGCAGTACTTC.

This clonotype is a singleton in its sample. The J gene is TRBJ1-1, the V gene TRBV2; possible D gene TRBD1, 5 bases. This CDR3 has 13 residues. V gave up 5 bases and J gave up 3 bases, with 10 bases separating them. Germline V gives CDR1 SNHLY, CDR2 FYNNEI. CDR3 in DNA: TGTGCCAGCAGTCAGGGTTGGGACACTGAAGCTTTCTTT. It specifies CASSQGWDTEAFF.

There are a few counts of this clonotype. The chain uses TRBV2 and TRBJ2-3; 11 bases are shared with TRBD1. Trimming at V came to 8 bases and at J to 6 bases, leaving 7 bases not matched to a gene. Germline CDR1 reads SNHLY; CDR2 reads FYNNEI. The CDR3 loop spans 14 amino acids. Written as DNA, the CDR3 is TGTGCCAGCGCACGGACAGGGGGCATGGATACGCAGTATTTT. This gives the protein CASARTGGMDTQYF.

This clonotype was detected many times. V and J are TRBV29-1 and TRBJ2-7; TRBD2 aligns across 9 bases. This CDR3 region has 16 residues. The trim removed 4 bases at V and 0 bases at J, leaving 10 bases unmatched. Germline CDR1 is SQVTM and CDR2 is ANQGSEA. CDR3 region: CSVVSLAGPSSYEQYF. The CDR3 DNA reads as TGCAGCGTTGTAAGTCTAGCGGGACCGAGCTCCTACGAGCAGTACTTC.

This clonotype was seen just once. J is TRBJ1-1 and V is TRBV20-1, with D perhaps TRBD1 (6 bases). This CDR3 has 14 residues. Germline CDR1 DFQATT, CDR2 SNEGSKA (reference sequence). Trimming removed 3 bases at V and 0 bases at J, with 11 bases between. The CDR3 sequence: CSARRQEMNTEAFF. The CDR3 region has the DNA TGCAGTGCTAGGAGACAGGAGATGAACACTGAAGCTTTCTTT.

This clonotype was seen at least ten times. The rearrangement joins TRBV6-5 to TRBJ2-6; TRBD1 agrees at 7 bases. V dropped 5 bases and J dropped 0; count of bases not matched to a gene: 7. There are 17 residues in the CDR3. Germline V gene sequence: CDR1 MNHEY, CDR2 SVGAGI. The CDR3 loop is CASSLRQGNSGANVLTF. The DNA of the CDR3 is TGTGCCAGCAGTCTCCGACAGGGTAACTCTGGGGCCAACGTCCTGACTTTC.

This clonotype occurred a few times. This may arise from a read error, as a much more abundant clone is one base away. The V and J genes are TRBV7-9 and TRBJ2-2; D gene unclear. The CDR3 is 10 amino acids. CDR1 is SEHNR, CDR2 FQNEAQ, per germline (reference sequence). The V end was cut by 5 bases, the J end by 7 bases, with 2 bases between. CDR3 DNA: TGTGCCAGCAGCAACGGGGAGCTGTTTTTT. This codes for CASSNGELFF.

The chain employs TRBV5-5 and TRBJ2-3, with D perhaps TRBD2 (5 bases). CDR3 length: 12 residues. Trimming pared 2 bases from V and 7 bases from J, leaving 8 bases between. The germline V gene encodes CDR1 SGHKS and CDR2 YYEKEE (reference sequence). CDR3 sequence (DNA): TGTGCCAGCAGCTTTGACGGGAATACGCAGTATTTT. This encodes CASSFDGNTQYF.

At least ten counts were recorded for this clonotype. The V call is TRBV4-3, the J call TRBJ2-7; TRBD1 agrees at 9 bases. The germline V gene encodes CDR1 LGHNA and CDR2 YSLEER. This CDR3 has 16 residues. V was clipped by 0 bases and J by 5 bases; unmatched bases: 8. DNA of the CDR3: TGCGCCAGCAGCCAAGAGGCGGGGACAGGGTATCACGAGCAGTACTTC. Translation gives CASSQEAGTGYHEQYF.

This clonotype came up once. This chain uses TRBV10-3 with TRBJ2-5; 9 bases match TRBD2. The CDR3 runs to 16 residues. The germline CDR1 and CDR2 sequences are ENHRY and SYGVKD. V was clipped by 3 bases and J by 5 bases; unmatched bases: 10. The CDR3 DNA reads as TGTGCCATCAGTGACGGGTCTAGCGGGATGGTGGAGACCCAGTACTTC. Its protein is CAISDGSSGMVETQYF.

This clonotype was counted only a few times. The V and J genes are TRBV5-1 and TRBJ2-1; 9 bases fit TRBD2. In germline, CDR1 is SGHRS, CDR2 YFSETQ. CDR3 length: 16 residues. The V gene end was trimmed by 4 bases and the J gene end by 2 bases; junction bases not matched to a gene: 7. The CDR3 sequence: CASSGTAGGTYNEQFF. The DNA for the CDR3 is TGCGCCAGCAGCGGGACAGCGGGAGGCACCTACAATGAGCAGTTCTTC.

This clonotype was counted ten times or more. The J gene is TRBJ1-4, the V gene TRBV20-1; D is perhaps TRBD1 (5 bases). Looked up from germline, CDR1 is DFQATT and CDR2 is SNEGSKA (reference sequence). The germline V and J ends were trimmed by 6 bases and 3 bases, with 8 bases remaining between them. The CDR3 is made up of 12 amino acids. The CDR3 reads CSARQPNEKLFF. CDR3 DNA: TGCAGTGCCCGACAGCCTAATGAAAAACTGTTTTTT.

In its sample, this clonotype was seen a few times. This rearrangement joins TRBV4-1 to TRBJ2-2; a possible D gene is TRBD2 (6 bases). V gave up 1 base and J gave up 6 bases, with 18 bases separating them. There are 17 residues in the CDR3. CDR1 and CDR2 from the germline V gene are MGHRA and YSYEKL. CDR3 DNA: TGCGCCAGCAGCCAAGCCTGGGGGACTTCCGTAGCCGGGGAGCTGTTTTTT. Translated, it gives CASSQAWGTSVAGELFF.

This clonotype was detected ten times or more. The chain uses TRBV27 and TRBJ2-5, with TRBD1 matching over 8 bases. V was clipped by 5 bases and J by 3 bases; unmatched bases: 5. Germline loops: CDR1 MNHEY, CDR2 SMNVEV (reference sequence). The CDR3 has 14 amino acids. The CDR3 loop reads CASSRAGGEETQYF. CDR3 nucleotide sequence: TGTGCCAGCAGTAGGGCAGGGGGCGAAGAGACCCAGTACTTC.

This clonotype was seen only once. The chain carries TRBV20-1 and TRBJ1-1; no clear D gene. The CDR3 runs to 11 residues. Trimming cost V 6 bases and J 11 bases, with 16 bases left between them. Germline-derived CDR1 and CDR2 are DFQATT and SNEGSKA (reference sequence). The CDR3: CSAPRTAEAFF. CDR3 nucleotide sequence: TGCAGTGCCCCACGAACAGCGGAGGCTTTCTTT.

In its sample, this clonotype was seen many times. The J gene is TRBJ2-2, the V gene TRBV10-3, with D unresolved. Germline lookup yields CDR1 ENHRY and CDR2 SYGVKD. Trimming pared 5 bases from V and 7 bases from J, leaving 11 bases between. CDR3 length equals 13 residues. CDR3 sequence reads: CAISRTKSGELFF. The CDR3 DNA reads TGTGCCATCAGTCGAACCAAGAGCGGGGAGCTGTTTTTT.

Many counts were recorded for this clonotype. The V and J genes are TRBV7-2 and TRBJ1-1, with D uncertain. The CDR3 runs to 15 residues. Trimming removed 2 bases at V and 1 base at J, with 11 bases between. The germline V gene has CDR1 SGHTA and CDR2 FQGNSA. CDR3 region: CASSLLSRTNTEAFF. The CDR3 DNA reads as TGTGCCAGCAGCTTATTGAGTCGCACGAACACTGAAGCTTTCTTT.

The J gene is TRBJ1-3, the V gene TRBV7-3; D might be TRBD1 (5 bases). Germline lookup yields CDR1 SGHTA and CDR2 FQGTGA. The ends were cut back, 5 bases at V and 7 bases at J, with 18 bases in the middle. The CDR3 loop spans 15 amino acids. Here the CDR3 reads CASSRKTGPMNTIYF. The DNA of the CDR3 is TGTGCCAGCAGCCGGAAAACAGGACCGATGAACACCATATATTTT.

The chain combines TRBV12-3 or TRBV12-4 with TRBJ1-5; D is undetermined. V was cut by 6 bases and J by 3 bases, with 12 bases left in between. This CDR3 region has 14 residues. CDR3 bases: TGTGCCAGCAGCCCGACGGGGAACAATCAGCCCCAGCATTTT. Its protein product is CASSPTGNNQPQHF.

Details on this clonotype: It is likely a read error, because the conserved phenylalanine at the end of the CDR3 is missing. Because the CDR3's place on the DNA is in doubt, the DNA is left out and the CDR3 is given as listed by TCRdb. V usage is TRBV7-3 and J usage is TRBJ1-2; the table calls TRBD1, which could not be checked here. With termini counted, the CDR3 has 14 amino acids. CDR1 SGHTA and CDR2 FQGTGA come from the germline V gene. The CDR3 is CASSLGGQHSGNTI.